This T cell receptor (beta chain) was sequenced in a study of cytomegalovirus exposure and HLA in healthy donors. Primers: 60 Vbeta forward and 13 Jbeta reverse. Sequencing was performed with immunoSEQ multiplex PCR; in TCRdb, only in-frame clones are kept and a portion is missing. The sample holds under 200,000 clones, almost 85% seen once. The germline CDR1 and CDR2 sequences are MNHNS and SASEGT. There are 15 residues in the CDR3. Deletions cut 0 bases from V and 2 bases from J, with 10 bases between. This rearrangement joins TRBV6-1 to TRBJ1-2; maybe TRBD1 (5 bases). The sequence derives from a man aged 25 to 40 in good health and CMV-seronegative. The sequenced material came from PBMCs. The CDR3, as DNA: TGTGCCAGCAGTGAAGCAACAGGACCGAACTATGGCTACACCTTC. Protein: CASSEATGPNYGYTF.